The count of the clone carrying this T cell receptor beta chain is one. Its cognate antigen is unknown. These data originate in a study of shared clonotypes between healthy human individuals. About the research overall: Each donor contributed plates that comprised three CD4 naive, three CD4 memory, two CD8 naive and one CD8 memory. Broader study findings: Naive CD4 clonotypes were shared across a handful of donors at 4.5% to 6%. Some clonotypes were shared by all four sorted-subset donors, while others were not shared. The non-shared ones had lower generation probabilities than the shared ones.

Germline loops: CDR1 ENHRY, CDR2 SYGVKD. The CDR3 covers 13 residues. V lost 3 bases, J lost 6 bases, and 4 bases stayed unmatched. Repertoires were generated with immunoSEQ multiplex PCR, while TCRdb's copy carries only in-frame clones and drops some. The sample has about 2,500,000 clones, roughly nine tenths seen once. The receptor's source is a man aged 18 to 29 in good health. V gene TRBV10-3 combines with J gene TRBJ2-7, with 8 bases that match TRBD1. Specimen: naive CD4+ T cells sorted from blood. Documented subset: CD45RA+ positively selected. In nucleotides, the CDR3 is TGTGCCATCAGTGACTACGACAGGGGCGAGCAGTACTTC. Translated, it gives CAISDYDRGEQYF.